The source of this T cell receptor beta chain is a study of radiotherapy plus CTLA-4 blockade in lung cancer. Whole-study findings and limits: Tumor-origin TCR clones grew in blood after radiotherapy plus ipilimumab.

Libraries were prepared by immunoSEQ multiplex PCR; TCRdb keeps only in-frame clonotypes and omits some of them. This sample has about 97,000 clones, with around 74% found just once. In this sample, this clone turned up a few times. Its target is unknown. Trimming at V came to 4 bases and at J to 5 bases, leaving 11 bases not matched to a gene. CDR3 length: 16 residues. Germline V gene lookup returns CDR1 SGHRS and CDR2 YFSETQ. The sequence was obtained from a human donor with non-small cell lung cancer who had a partial response to radiotherapy plus ipilimumab. Some clones in this sample may be carry-over from other donors' samples. The chain has TRBV5-1 and TRBJ2-3; 9 nucleotides agree with TRBD1. The source was peripheral blood, collected from a patient treated with radiotherapy plus ipilimumab. DNA of the CDR3: TGCGCCAGCAGCCCGTCCTCGGGACAGGGTAAAGATACGCAGTATTTT. Amino acid sequence: CASSPSSGQGKDTQYF.